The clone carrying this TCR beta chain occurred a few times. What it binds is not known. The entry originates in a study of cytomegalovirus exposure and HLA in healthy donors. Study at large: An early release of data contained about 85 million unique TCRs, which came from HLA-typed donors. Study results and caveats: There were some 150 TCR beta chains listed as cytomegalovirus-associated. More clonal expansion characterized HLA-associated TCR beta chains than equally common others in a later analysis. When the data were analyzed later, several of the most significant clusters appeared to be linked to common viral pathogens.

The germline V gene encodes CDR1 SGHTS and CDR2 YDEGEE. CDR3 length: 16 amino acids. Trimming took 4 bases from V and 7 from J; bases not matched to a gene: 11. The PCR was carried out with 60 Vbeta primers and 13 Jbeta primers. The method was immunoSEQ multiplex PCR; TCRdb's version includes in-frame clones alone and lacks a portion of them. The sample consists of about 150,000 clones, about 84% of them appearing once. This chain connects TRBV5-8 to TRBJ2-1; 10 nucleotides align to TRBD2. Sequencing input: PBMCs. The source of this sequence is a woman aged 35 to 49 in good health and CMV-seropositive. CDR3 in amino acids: CASSVPLAGAKNEQFF. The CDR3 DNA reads TGTGCCAGCAGCGTACCTCTAGCGGGAGCTAAGAATGAGCAGTTCTTC.